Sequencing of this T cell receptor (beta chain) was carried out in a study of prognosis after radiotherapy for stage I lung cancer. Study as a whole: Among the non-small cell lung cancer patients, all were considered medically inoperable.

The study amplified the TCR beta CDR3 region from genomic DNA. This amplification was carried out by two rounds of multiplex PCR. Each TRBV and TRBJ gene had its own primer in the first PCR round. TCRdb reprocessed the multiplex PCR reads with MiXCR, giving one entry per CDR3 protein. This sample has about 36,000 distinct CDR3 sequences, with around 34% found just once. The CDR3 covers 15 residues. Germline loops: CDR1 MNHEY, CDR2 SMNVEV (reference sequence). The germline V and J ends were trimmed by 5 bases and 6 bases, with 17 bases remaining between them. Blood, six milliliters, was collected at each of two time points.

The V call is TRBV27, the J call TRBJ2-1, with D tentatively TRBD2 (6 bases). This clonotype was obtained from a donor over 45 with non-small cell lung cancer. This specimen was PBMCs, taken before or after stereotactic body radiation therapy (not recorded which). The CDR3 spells CASSPILSGVNEQFF. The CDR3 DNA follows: TGTGCCAGCAGTCCGATACTATCGGGAGTCAATGAGCAGTTCTTC.